The 8 T cell receptor beta chains presented below share a single source sample, sequenced in a study of T-cell reconstitution after alpha-beta-depleted transplantation in children. The TCRbeta library incorporated unique molecular identifiers. TCRdb called the PCR reads again in MiXCR, with one record for every CDR3 protein. The table records roughly 190,000 distinct CDR3 sequences, approximately 14% of them present only once. The source was PBMCs from the stem cell graft donor, collected from the stem cell graft. These receptors were obtained from a human donor who donated a stem cell graft to a child with acute lymphoblastic leukemia.

With respect to this clonotype: A read error is possible here, since a much larger clone lies one base away. V gene TRBV28 combines with J gene TRBJ1-1, with D unresolved. Germline lookup yields CDR1 MDHEN and CDR2 SYDVKM. This CDR3 comprises 16 residues. Deletions cut 11 bases from V and 1 base from J, with 23 bases between. CDR3 loop: CASTTVGARQNTEAFF. The CDR3 DNA reads as TGTGCCTCAACCACGGTAGGTGCTAGACAGAACACTGAAGCTTTCTTT.

This clonotype was counted at least ten times. V usage is TRBV29-1 and J usage is TRBJ2-2; D could derive from TRBD1 or TRBD2 (5 bases each). Germline loops: CDR1 SQVTM, CDR2 ANQGSEA. CDR3 length: 16 amino acids. V lost 7 bases and J lost 1, with 19 bases in between. The CDR3, as DNA: TGCAGCGCACCCGTTCCGGGACCCGAGAACACCGGGGAGCTGTTTTTT. It codes for CSAPVPGPENTGELFF.

This clonotype has ten or more counts. This sequence joins TRBV11-3 and TRBJ2-2; D tentatively fits TRBD1 or TRBD2 (5 bases each). Germline-derived CDR1 and CDR2 are SGHNT and YENEEA. The V and J ends lost 1 base and 5 bases respectively, with 11 bases between them. The CDR3 length is 15 residues. The CDR3 nucleotides read TGTGCCAGCAGCTTAGGAGGGGCGAGGACCGGGGAGCTGTTTTTT. It translates to CASSLGGARTGELFF.

This chain links TRBV5-1 with TRBJ1-1; D unclear. In germline, CDR1 is SGHRS, CDR2 YFSETQ. CDR3 length: 13 residues. The V end lost 0 bases, the J end lost 5 bases, and 8 bases lay between the germline ends. CDR3 region: CASSLDVRTEAFF. The DNA for the CDR3 is TGCGCCAGCAGCTTGGACGTTAGAACTGAAGCTTTCTTT.

This clonotype appeared a few times. The CDR3 region is CASSPIGPGGYTF. CDR3 bases: TGTGCCAGCAGTCCGATTGGGCCTGGAGGCTACACCTTC. V is TRBV27 and J is TRBJ1-2; D is unresolved. The CDR3 loop spans 13 amino acids. Germline CDR1 reads MNHEY; CDR2 reads SMNVEV (reference sequence). V was trimmed by 5 bases and J by 8 bases, leaving 15 bases between them.

This chain connects TRBV29-1 to TRBJ1-2, with D perhaps matching TRBD1 (5 bases). Germline values: CDR1 SQVTM, CDR2 ANQGSEA. Trimming took 7 bases from V and 8 from J, leaving 17 bases between them. The CDR3 covers 12 residues. The CDR3 bases are TGCAGCGCCCGCTGGGCAGGGTACGGCTACACCTTC. This sequence encodes CSARWAGYGYTF.

This clonotype was detected many times. This chain joins TRBV12-3 or TRBV12-4 and TRBJ1-6; D is uncertain. The CDR3 length is 15 residues. Trimming cost V 6 bases and J 5 bases, with 14 bases left between them. The CDR3 reads CASRFRGTDNSPLHF. DNA for the CDR3: TGTGCCAGCAGATTCCGGGGTACGGATAATTCACCCCTCCACTTT.

V and J are TRBV11-2 and TRBJ1-5; 7 nucleotides match TRBD1. V dropped 0 bases and J dropped 5; count of bases not matched to a gene: 7. Per the germline V gene, CDR1 is SGHAT and CDR2 is FQNNGV. There are 16 residues in the CDR3. CDR3 region: CASSLETGLLHQPQHF. The CDR3 nucleotides read TGTGCCAGCAGCTTAGAGACAGGGCTATTACATCAGCCCCAGCATTTT.